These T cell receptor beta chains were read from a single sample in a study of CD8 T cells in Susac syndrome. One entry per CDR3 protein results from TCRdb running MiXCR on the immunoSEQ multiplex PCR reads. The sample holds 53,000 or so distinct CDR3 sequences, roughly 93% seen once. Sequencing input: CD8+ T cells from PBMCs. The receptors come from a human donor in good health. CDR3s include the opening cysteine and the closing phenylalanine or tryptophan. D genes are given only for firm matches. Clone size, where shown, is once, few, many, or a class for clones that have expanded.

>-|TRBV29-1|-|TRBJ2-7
CSVEDRNSNYEQYF
TGCAGCGTTGAAGATCGCAACAGCAACTACGAGCAGTACTTC
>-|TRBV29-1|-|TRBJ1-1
CSVEDAEDTEAFF
TGCAGCGTTGAGGATGCAGAGGACACTGAAGCTTTCTTT
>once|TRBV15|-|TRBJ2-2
CATSRAGASGDTGELFF
TGTGCCACCAGCAGAGCCGGGGCCTCTGGGGACACCGGGGAGCTGTTTTTT
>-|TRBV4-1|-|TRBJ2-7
CASSQEGYGLTYEQYF
TGCGCCAGCAGCCAAGAGGGGTACGGCCTAACCTACGAGCAGTACTTC
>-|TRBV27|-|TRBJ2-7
CASTLTGELSEQYF
TGTGCCAGCACCTTGACCGGGGAATTAAGCGAGCAGTACTTC
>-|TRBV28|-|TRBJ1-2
CASSLDLLVYGYTF
TGTGCCAGCAGTTTGGACCTCCTTGTTTATGGCTACACCTTC
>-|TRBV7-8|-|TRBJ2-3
CASSLAGYTDTQYF
TGTGCCAGCAGCTTAGCTGGGTACACAGATACGCAGTATTTT
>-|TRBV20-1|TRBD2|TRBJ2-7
CSAWTSGRDYYEQYF
TGCAGTGCTTGGACTAGCGGGAGGGATTATTACGAGCAGTACTTC
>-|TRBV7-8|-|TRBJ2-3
CASSLPGLADTQYF
TGTGCCAGCAGCTTACCAGGACTCGCAGATACGCAGTATTTT
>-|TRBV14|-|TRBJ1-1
CASSQDLGTEAFF
TGTGCCAGCAGCCAAGATCTGGGGACTGAAGCTTTCTTT
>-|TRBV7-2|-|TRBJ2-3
CASSLGVMGSDTQYF
TGTGCCAGCAGCTTGGGGGTAATGGGCTCAGATACGCAGTATTTT
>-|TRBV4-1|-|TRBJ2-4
CASSQDGDEANIQYF
TGCGCCAGCAGCCAAGATGGCGATGAGGCGAACATTCAGTACTTC
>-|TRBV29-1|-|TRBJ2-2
CSVEIQGSFGAGELFF
TGCAGCGTTGAAATCCAGGGGTCGTTTGGCGCCGGGGAGCTGTTTTTT
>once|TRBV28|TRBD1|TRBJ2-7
CASSWTGSSYEQYF
TGTGCCAGCAGCTGGACAGGGAGCTCCTACGAGCAGTACTTC
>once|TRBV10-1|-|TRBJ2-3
CASSLEPTDTQYF
TGCGCCAGCTCTCTAGAGCCCACAGATACGCAGTATTTT
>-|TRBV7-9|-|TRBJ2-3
CASSLALTGGSTDTQYF
TGTGCCAGCAGCTTAGCGTTGACAGGTGGAAGCACAGATACGCAGTATTTT
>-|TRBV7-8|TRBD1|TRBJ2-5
CASNVYRGYQETQYF
TGTGCCAGCAACGTCTACAGGGGATACCAAGAGACCCAGTACTTC
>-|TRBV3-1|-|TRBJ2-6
CASSHRQIGANVLTF
TGTGCCAGCAGCCATCGGCAGATTGGGGCCAACGTCCTGACTTTC
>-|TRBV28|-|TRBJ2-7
CASSSSGWEQYF
TGTGCCAGCAGTTCGTCAGGGTGGGAGCAGTACTTC
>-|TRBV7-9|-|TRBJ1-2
CASSLAAETPTYGYTF
TGTGCCAGCAGCTTAGCGGCGGAGACGCCGACCTATGGCTACACCTTC
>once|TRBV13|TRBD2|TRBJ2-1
CASSFPSGRGDEQFF
TGTGCCAGCAGCTTTCCAAGCGGGAGGGGCGATGAGCAGTTCTTC
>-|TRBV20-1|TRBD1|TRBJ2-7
CSASETGGGEQYF
TGCAGTGCTAGCGAGACAGGGGGCGGCGAGCAGTACTTC
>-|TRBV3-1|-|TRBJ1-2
CASSQDRSERGYGYTF
TGTGCCAGCAGCCAAGATAGGTCGGAACGGGGCTATGGCTACACCTTC
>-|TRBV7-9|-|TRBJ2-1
CASSLPREQFF
TGTGCCAGCAGTTTGCCCAGGGAGCAGTTCTTC